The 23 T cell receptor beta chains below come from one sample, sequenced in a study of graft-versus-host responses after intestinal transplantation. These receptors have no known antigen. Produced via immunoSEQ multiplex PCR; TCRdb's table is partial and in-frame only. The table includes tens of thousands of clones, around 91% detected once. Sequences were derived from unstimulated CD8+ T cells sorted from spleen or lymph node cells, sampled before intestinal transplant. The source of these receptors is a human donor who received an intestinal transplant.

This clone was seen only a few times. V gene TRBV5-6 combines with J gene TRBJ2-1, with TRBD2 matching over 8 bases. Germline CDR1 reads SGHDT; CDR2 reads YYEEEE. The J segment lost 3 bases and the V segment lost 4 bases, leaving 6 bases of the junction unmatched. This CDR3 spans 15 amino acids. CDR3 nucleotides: TGTGCCAGCAGCCGCGTAGCGGGGCGCTACAATGAGCAGTTCTTC. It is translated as CASSRVAGRYNEQFF.

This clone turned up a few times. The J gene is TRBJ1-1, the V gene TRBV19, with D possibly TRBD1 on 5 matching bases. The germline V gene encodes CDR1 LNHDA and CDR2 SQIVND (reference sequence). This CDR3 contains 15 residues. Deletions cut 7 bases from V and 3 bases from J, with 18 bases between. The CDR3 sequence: CASTSGGAGDTEAFF. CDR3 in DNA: TGTGCCAGTACCTCAGGTGGGGCGGGGGACACTGAAGCTTTCTTT.

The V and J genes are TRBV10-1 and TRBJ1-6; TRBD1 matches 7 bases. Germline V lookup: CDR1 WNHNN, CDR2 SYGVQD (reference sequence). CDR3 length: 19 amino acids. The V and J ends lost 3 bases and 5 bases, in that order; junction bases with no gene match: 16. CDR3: CASSDTGGTARIHNSPLHF. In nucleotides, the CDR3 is TGCGCCAGCAGTGACACCGGCGGGACAGCACGCATACATAATTCACCCCTCCACTTT.

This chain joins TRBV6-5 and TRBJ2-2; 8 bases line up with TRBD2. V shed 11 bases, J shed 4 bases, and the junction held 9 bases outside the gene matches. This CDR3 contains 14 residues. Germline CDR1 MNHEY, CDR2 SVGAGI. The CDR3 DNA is TGTGCCGTCCGGGGGGGGCCGAGCACCGGGGAGCTGTTTTTT. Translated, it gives CAVRGGPSTGELFF.

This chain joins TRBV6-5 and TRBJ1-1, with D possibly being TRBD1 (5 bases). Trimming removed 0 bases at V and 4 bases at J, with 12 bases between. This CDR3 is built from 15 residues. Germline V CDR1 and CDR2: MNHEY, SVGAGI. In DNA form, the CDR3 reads TGTGCCAGCAGTTACTCCGAAGTGGGGGGCACTGAAGCTTTCTTT. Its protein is CASSYSEVGGTEAFF.

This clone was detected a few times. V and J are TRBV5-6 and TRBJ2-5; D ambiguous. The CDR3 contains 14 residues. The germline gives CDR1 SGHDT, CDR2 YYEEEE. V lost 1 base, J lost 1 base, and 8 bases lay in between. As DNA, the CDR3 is TGTGCCAGCAGCTTGTTGTTCGGCCAAGAGACCCAGTACTTC. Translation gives CASSLLFGQETQYF.

The CDR3 bases are TGCGCCAGCATCTTCCTCGGTGAGCAGTTCTTC. Its translation is CASIFLGEQFF. The V gene is TRBV5-1, the J gene TRBJ2-1; no firm D call. V lost 6 bases and J 9 bases, leaving 10 bases between the germline ends. Per germline, CDR1 SGHRS and CDR2 YFSETQ. This CDR3 is built from 11 residues.

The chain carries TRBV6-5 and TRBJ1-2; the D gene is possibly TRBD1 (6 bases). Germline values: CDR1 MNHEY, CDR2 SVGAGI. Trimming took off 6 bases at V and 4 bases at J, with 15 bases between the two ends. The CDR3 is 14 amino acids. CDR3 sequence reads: CASSPGLGGYGYTF. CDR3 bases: TGTGCCAGCAGCCCCGGGTTAGGGGGCTATGGCTACACCTTC.

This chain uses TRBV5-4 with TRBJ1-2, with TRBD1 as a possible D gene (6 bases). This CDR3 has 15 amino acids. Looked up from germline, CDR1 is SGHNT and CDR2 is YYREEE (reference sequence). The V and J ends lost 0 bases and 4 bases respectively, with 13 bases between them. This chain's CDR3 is CASSLGQGLFYGYTF. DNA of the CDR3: TGTGCCAGCAGCTTGGGCCAGGGGCTCTTCTATGGCTACACCTTC.

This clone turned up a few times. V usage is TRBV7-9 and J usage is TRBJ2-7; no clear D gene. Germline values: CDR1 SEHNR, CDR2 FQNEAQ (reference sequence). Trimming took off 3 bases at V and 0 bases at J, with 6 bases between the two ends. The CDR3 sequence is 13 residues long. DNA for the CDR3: TGTGCCAGCAGCTTTACAAGCTCCTACGAGCAGTACTTC. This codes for CASSFTSSYEQYF. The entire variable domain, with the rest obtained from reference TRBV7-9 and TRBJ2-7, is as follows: DTGVSQNPRHKITKRGQNVTFRCDPISEHNRLYWYRQTLGQGPEFLTYFQNEAQLEKSRLLSDRFSAERPKGSFSTLEIQRTEQGDSAMYLCASSFTSSYEQYFGPGTRLTVT.

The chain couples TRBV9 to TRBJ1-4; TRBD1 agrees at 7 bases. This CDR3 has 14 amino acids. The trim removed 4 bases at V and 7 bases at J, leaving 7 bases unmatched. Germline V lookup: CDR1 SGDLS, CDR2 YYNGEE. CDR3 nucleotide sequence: TGTGCCAGCAGCCAGGGGGGTCCGGGTGAAAAACTGTTTTTT. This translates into CASSQGGPGEKLFF.

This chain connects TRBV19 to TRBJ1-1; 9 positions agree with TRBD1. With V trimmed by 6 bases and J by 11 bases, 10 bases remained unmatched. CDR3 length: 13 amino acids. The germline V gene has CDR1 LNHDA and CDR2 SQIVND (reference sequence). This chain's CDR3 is CASRTGGLVKAFF. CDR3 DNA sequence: TGTGCCAGTAGAACAGGGGGCCTCGTTAAGGCTTTCTTT.

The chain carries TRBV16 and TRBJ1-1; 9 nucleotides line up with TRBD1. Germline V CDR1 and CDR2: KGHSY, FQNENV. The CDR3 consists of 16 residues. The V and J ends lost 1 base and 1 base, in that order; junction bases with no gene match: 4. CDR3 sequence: CASSQLAGQGNTEAFF. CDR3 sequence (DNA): TGTGCCAGCAGCCAATTGGCGGGACAGGGGAACACTGAAGCTTTCTTT.

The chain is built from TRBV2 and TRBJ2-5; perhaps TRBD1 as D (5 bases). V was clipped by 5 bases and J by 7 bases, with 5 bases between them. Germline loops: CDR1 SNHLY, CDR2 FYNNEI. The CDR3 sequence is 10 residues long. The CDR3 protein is CASSRGTQYF. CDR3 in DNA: TGTGCCAGCAGTAGGGGGACCCAGTACTTC.

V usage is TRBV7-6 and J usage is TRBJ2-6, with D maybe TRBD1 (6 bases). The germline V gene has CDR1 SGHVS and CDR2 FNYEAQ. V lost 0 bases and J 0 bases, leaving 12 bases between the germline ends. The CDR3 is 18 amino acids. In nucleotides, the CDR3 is TGTGCCAGCAGCTTAGCGACAGGAACCAACTCTGGGGCCAACGTCCTGACTTTC. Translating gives CASSLATGTNSGANVLTF.

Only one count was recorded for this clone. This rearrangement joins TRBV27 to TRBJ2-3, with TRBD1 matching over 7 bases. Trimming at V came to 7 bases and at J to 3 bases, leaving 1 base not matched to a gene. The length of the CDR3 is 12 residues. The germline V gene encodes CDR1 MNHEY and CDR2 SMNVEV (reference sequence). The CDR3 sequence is CASKGATDTQYF. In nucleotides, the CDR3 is TGTGCCAGCAAGGGGGCGACAGATACGCAGTATTTT.

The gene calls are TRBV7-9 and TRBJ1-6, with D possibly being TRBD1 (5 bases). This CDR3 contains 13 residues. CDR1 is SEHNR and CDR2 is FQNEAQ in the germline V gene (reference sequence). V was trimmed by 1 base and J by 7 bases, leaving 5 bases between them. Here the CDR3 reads CASSLEGNSPLHF. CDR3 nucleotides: TGTGCCAGCAGCTTAGAGGGGAATTCACCCCTCCACTTT.

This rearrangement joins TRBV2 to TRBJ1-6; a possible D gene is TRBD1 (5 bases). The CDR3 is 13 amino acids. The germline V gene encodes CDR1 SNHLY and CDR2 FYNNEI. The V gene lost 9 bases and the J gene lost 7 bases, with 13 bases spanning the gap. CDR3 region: CASTGAVNSPLHF. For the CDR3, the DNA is TGTGCCAGTACTGGGGCCGTAAATTCACCCCTCCACTTT.

The CDR3 sequence is CASSPPSNSPLHF. The CDR3 DNA sequence: TGTGCCAGCTCACCACCGTCGAATTCACCCCTCCACTTT. The V call is TRBV18, the J call TRBJ1-6; no clear D gene. Germline CDR1 reads KGHSH; CDR2 reads LQKENI. The CDR3 extends over 13 amino acids. Trimming took 0 bases from V and 7 from J, leaving 4 bases between them.

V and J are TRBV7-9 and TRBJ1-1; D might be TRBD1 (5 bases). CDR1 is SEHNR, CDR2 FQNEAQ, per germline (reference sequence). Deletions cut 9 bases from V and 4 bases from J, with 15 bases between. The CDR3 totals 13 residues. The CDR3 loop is CASNQGLSTEAFF. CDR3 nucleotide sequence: TGTGCCAGTAACCAGGGATTGAGCACTGAAGCTTTCTTT. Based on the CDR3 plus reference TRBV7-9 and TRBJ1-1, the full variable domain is DTGVSQNPRHKITKRGQNVTFRCDPISEHNRLYWYRQTLGQGPEFLTYFQNEAQLEKSRLLSDRFSAERPKGSFSTLEIQRTEQGDSAMYLCASNQGLSTEAFFGQGTRLTVV.

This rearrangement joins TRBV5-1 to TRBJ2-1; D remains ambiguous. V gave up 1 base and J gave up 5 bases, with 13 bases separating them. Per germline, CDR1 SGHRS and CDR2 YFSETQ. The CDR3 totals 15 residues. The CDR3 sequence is CASSLFFSSDNEQFF. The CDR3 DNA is TGCGCCAGCAGCTTGTTTTTTTCGTCGGACAATGAGCAGTTCTTC. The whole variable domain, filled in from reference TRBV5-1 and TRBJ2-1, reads KAGVTQTPRYLIKTRGQQVTLSCSPISGHRSVSWYQQTPGQGLQFLFEYFSETQRNKGNFPGRFSGRQFSNSRSEMNVSTLELGDSALYLCASSLFFSSDNEQFFGPGTRLTVL.

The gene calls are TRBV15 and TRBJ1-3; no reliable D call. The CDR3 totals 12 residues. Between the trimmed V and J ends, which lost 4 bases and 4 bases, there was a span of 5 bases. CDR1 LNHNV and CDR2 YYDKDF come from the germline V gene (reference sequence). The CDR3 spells CATSNGGNTIYF. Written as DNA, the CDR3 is TGTGCCACCAGCAACGGGGGAAACACCATATATTTT.

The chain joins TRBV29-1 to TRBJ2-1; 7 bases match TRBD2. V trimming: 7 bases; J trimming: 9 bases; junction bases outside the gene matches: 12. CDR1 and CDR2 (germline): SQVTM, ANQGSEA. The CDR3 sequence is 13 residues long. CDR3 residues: CSAISGVSGEQFF. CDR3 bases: TGCAGCGCCATAAGCGGGGTTAGTGGTGAGCAGTTCTTC.